The T cell receptor beta chain under discussion was sequenced for a study of blood T cell repertoires in COVID-19 (dated by TCRdb to the early 2020s). About the full investigation: The collaborator samples originated in the United States, Italy and Spain and spanned the acute and convalescent phases of COVID-19. The sample metadata nearly always contained a de-identified subject ID, COVID-19 status, age in years and sex. The samples were drawn from the first 160 participants of the ongoing ImmuneRACE study and from 1,254 subjects provided by 6 global collaborators. The dataset comprised deeply sampled blood TCRbeta repertoires from subjects exposed to, actively infected with, or recovered from COVID-19. HLA class I and class II types, where available, came from metadata supplied by the sample provider rather than from assay-based typing. The repertoires were released in a freely available public database intended as a resource for research on the immune response to SARS-CoV-2. The material from the prospective study consisted of cDNA or gDNA derived from T cells, B-cell-depleted T cells, or PBMCs.

In the prospective study, participants were about 18 to 95 years old, resided in approximately 25 geographic areas of the United States, and were enrolled through a virtual design. In the prospective study, cohorts were assigned on the basis of participant-reported clinical history obtained from a screening survey and a study questionnaire. For ImmuneRACE Cohort 3, a participant was defined as recovered based on two consecutive negative NP/OP PCR tests, clearance by a healthcare professional, or resolution of symptoms. In the prospective study, whole blood, serum and a nasopharyngeal or oropharyngeal swab were collected from each participant by mobile phlebotomists. Over a 2-month period, participants in the prospective study had the option of providing additional blood draws and questionnaires. Before DNA extraction, blood samples from the prospective study were shipped at room temperature or frozen.

The immunoSEQ Assay, a bias-controlled multiplex PCR, was used to amplify TCRbeta CDR3 regions from genomic DNA. In the source study's methods: Nucleated cell counts per sample were estimated from amplification of reference gene primers within the assay. To quantify the absolute abundance of each unique TCRbeta CDR3 rearrangement, sequence reads were collapsed and filtered. Productive Simpson clonality was computed per sample as the square root of Simpson's diversity index over productive rearrangements. This immuneACCESS table, as held by TCRdb, lists in-frame sequences with V and J called but not all clones. Of the missing ones, under half trace to an unresolved V gene in checked studies; the others have no known cause. V, J and clone size reflect that table, while D and trimming were determined from the DNA. Recorded for this sample are hundreds of thousands of clones; approximately 90% of them occurred a single time. Of the sample, 1% to 1.3% is held by the ten largest clones.

Worth noting for this clone: No antigen is known for it. Nothing much larger sits one base from this clone, and base qualities are not available.

Paper-wide results and their limitations: How much clinical and demographic metadata was included differed by source and by participant, and the metadata was provided uncurated.

The CDR3 numbers 15 residues from cysteine through phenylalanine. Only the CDR3 DNA stays, 45 bases, in frame from base 1. The germline V gene (reference sequence) gives CDR1 as LNHDA and CDR2 as SQIVND. The V end gives up 1 base and the J end 6 bases, leaving 5 bases in the junction not matched to a gene. The sequence is built from TRBV19 and TRBJ2-2; 7 of the junction bases match TRBD2. This receptor was identified in a man aged 30 to 39 who had recovered from COVID-19. The sequencing input was PBMCs or T cells enriched from blood (not recorded which). For the CDR3, the sequence is CASSIGGRESGELFF. The nucleotide sequence is TGTGCCAGTAGTATAGGTGGGAGGGAGTCCGGGGAGCTGTTTTTT.